The TCR beta chain described here comes from a study of T-cell memory formation after mild COVID-19. TCRdb fed the 5' RACE reads into MiXCR, producing one record per CDR3 protein. The sample contains approximately 88,000 distinct CDR3 sequences, 20% to 30% of which appear only once. This clonotype was seen a handful of times. Deletions cut 4 bases from V and 8 bases from J, with 15 bases between. CDR1 and CDR2 (germline): LGHNA, YSLEER. CDR3 length equals 14 residues. Sample: PBMCs or a T cell subset sorted from them (not recorded which). The rearrangement joins TRBV4-3 to TRBJ2-1, with D perhaps matching TRBD1 or TRBD2 (7 bases each). This receptor was taken from a man aged 18 to 30 who had mild COVID-19 (a few samples of this study predate the infection). Cell type and time point are not known. The CDR3 here is CASSRIQGRDEQFF. The CDR3 DNA reads TGCGCCAGCAGCCGTATACAGGGGAGGGATGAGCAGTTCTTC.